A single sample gave rise to the 16 T cell receptor beta chains below, sequenced in a study of T cells after yellow fever vaccination. TCRdb used MiXCR to reprocess the 5' RACE reads, holding one entry per CDR3 protein. The sample gives approximately 300,000 distinct CDR3 sequences, roughly 10% of which show up once; 3.3% is in the top ten. The input for sequencing was CD4+ T cells sorted from PBMCs, taken 45 days after the yellow fever booster vaccination. Receptors originate from a man aged 18 to 30 who received the YFV17D yellow fever vaccine.

This chain uses TRBV3-1 with TRBJ2-1, with 9 bases fitting TRBD1. Germline CDR1 and CDR2: LGHDT and YNNKEL (reference sequence). This CDR3 has 15 amino acids. After removal of 7 bases from V and 4 bases from J, the junction contained 8 bases not matched to a gene. CDR3 amino acids: CASMLWTGEYNEQFF. The CDR3 DNA reads TGTGCCAGCATGCTTTGGACAGGGGAATACAATGAGCAGTTCTTC.

This clonotype was seen ten or more times. The chain uses TRBV5-8 and TRBJ2-5; D unresolved. CDR3 length: 15 residues. V dropped 0 bases and J dropped 7 bases, with 16 bases sitting between them. CDR1 and CDR2 (germline): SGHTS, YDEGEE. CDR3 sequence: CASSLGPSTTATQYF. The CDR3 coding sequence is TGTGCCAGCAGCTTGGGCCCGTCAACCACGGCGACCCAGTACTTC. Full variable domain (remainder filled in from reference TRBV5-8 and TRBJ2-5): EAGVTQSPTHLIKTRGQQATLRCSPISGHTSVYWYQQALGLGLQFLLWYDEGEERNRGNFPPRFSGRQFPNYSSELNVNALELEDSALYLCASSLGPSTTATQYFGPGTRLLVL.

This clonotype was seen only a few times. This chain links TRBV6-1 with TRBJ2-1, with D possibly being TRBD1 (6 bases). CDR1 is MNHNS, CDR2 SASEGT, per germline. V lost 11 bases and J 8 bases, leaving 16 bases between the germline ends. This CDR3 has 12 amino acids. The CDR3 coding sequence is TGTGCCTCAAGGAACAGGGTCGATGAGCAGTTCTTC. The encoded protein is CASRNRVDEQFF.

This clonotype has at least ten counts. The V and J genes are TRBV7-2 and TRBJ2-3; perhaps TRBD2 as D (6 bases). Germline values: CDR1 SGHTA, CDR2 FQGNSA. CDR3 length: 18 residues. The V gene lost 1 base and the J gene lost 5 bases, with 22 bases spanning the gap. The CDR3 region is CASSLGFILRGLGDTQYF. The CDR3 coding sequence is TGTGCCAGCAGCTTAGGCTTCATATTGCGGGGTTTGGGAGATACGCAGTATTTT.

This clonotype was counted only a few times. CDR3: CASSWISGTGGIGYTF. The DNA of the CDR3 is TGTGCCAGCAGCTGGATATCCGGGACAGGGGGAATTGGCTACACCTTC. The rearrangement joins TRBV5-6 to TRBJ1-2; 11 bases are a match to TRBD1. CDR3 length: 16 residues. The germline V gene encodes CDR1 SGHDT and CDR2 YYEEEE. V was clipped by 3 bases and J by 7 bases; unmatched bases: 11.

The genes are TRBV12-3 or TRBV12-4 and TRBJ2-1, with 9 positions matching TRBD2. Germline trimming cut 5 bases from V and 4 bases from J; bases unmatched to any gene: 15. The CDR3 totals 18 residues. DNA for the CDR3: TGTGCCAGCAGTCCTCGAAGCGGGGGGAGAACTCAGTACAATGAGCAGTTCTTC. It is translated as CASSPRSGGRTQYNEQFF.

The chain is built from TRBV12-3 or TRBV12-4 and TRBJ1-1, with D uncertain. The V and J ends lost 2 bases and 3 bases respectively, with 13 bases between them. This CDR3 has 15 residues. In nucleotides, the CDR3 is TGTGCCAGCAGTTTACGGGGTGGAGGTGACACTGAAGCTTTCTTT. Translation gives CASSLRGGGDTEAFF.

The V call is TRBV4-3, the J call TRBJ1-2; D might be TRBD1 (6 bases). Germline loops: CDR1 LGHNA, CDR2 YSLEER. The V gene lost 0 bases and the J gene lost 4 bases, with 15 bases spanning the gap. This CDR3 comprises 16 residues. Written as DNA, the CDR3 is TGCGCCAGCAGCCAAGATCGGAGCAGGGGTGGCTATGGCTACACCTTC. Translation: CASSQDRSRGGYGYTF.

This clonotype came up a few times. The chain recombines TRBV20-1 with TRBJ1-5, with 11 positions matching TRBD1. The V gene's germline CDR1 is DFQATT and CDR2 SNEGSKA (reference sequence). Trimming cost V 6 bases and J 4 bases; bases outside gene matches: 8. This CDR3 is 15 amino acids long. CDR3 protein: CSARRTGGLNQPQHF. The CDR3 nucleotides are TGCAGTGCAAGGCGGACAGGGGGCTTAAATCAGCCCCAGCATTTT.

Points on this clonotype: A read error may explain this, as a much larger clone is one base away. The rearrangement uses TRBV6-5 and TRBJ1-1, with no clear D. The germline gives CDR1 MNHEY, CDR2 SVGAGI. Trimming pared 8 bases from V and 2 bases from J, leaving 12 bases between. The CDR3 has 13 residues. The CDR3 DNA follows: TGTGCCAGCGCGTTAAGAACCAACACTGAAGCTTTCTTT. Protein product: CASALRTNTEAFF.

This clonotype was recorded a few times. The chain uses TRBV5-6 and TRBJ1-6; D is unresolved. This CDR3 has 14 amino acids. Germline V gives CDR1 SGHDT, CDR2 YYEEEE. V was cut by 0 bases and J by 10 bases, with 11 bases left in between. The CDR3 coding sequence is TGTGCCAGCAGCTTGGATAGCCCTGGATCACCCCTCCACTTT. Translation gives CASSLDSPGSPLHF.

This clonotype came up a few times. V usage is TRBV2 and J usage is TRBJ2-1; 10 bases fit TRBD1. Trimming at V came to 8 bases and at J to 9 bases, leaving 7 bases not matched to a gene. The CDR3 has 13 residues. Germline CDR1 and CDR2: SNHLY and FYNNEI. CDR3 in DNA: TGTGCCAGCTCGGACAGGGGGGATTTTGAGCAGTTCTTC. It codes for CASSDRGDFEQFF.

A few counts support this clonotype. The chain combines TRBV12-5 with TRBJ2-3, with D perhaps matching TRBD2 (5 bases). Germline-derived CDR1 and CDR2 are LGHNT and FRNRAP. Trimming took 2 bases from V and 2 from J, leaving 8 bases between them. The length of the CDR3 is 14 residues. This CDR3 is CASGLLAYTDTQYF. In DNA, the CDR3 is TGTGCTAGTGGTTTGCTAGCCTACACAGATACGCAGTATTTT.

The rearrangement joins TRBV6-5 to TRBJ1-2, with no clear D. This CDR3 is 13 amino acids long. CDR1 is MNHEY, CDR2 SVGAGI, per germline. Trimming stripped 5 bases from V and 5 bases from J, with 12 bases between. CDR3 DNA: TGTGCCAGCAGTCGCGCCGGCGAATATGGCTACACCTTC. Its protein is CASSRAGEYGYTF.

This chain joins TRBV28 and TRBJ2-7; 8 bases line up with TRBD1. This CDR3 region has 13 residues. Germline assignment: CDR1 MDHEN and CDR2 SYDVKM. V was clipped by 2 bases and J by 7 bases; unmatched bases: 4. CDR3 DNA: TGTGCCAGCAGTTTAGCCGACAGGGGTGAGCAGTACGTC. Translating gives CASSLADRGEQYV.

In nucleotides, the CDR3 is TGTGCCACCAGTGATTCAGGGGTCAATGAGCAGTTCTTC. Amino acid sequence: CATSDSGVNEQFF. V usage is TRBV24-1 and J usage is TRBJ2-1; TRBD1 is a possible D gene (6 bases). The CDR3 sequence is 13 residues long. Trimming left V 2 bases short and J 6 bases short, with 7 bases between. The germline gives CDR1 KGHDR, CDR2 SFDVKD.